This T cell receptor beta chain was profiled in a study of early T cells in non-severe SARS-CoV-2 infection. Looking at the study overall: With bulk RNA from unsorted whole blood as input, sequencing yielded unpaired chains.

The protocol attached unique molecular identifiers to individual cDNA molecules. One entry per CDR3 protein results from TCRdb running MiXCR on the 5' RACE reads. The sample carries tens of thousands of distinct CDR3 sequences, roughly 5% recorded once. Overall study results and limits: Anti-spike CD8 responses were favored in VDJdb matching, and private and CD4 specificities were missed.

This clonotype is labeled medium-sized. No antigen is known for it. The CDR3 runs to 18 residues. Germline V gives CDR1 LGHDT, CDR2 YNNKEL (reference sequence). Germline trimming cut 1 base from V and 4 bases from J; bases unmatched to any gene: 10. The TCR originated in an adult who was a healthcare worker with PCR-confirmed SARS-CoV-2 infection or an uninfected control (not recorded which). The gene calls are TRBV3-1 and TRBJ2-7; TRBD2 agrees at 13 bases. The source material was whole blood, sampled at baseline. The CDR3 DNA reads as TGTGCCAGCAGCCAAGGCTTAGTAACTAGCGGGAGGGGGTACGAGCAGTACTTC. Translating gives CASSQGLVTSGRGYEQYF.